These T cell receptor beta chains were read from a single sample in a study of blood T cell repertoires in COVID-19. TCRdb's table, derived via immunoSEQ multiplex PCR, lists solely in-frame clones and lacks some. This sample has 55,000 to 80,000 clones, with more than 80% found just once. What was sequenced was peripheral blood. The receptors here all came from a man aged 45 to 65 with acute or convalescent COVID-19. Both conserved end residues are part of each CDR3. Each record gives: V gene, D gene, J gene, clone size, CDR3 length, CDR3 DNA, CDR3 protein. D genes are given only for firm matches. Clone size, where shown, is once, few, many, or a class for clones that have expanded.

TRBV28	TRBD1	TRBJ1-4	once	16	TGTGCCAGCAGGGACGGGACAGGGGGAACTAATGAAAAACTGTTTTTT	CASRDGTGGTNEKLFF
TRBV6-6	TRBD1	TRBJ1-2	once	14	TGTGCCAGCAGTTACCCGGGACAGGGTTATGGCTACACCTTC	CASSYPGQGYGYTF
TRBV11-2	NA	TRBJ2-7	NA	16	TGTGCCAGCAGCTTAGCGGCCGCGGGATTTGTTGGCGAGCAGTACTTC	CASSLAAAGFVGEQYF
TRBV4-1	TRBD2	TRBJ2-3	NA	17	TGCGCCAGCAGCCAAGTGTTGGCTAGCGGGAGCAGAAATACGCAGTATTTT	CASSQVLASGSRNTQYF
TRBV5-1	NA	TRBJ2-1	NA	14	TGCGCCAGCAGCTTACCGACTAGCTACAATGAGCAGTTCTTC	CASSLPTSYNEQFF
TRBV2	NA	TRBJ1-4	NA	13	TGTGCCAGCAACAGGGACCCGAATGAAAAACTGTTTTTT	CASNRDPNEKLFF
TRBV7-2	NA	TRBJ1-5	NA	13	TGTGCCAGCAGCGCGGGGGCGTATCAGCCCCAGCATTTT	CASSAGAYQPQHF
TRBV27	TRBD1	TRBJ1-1	NA	15	TGTGCCAGCAGTTTTAGACAGGGTTTGAACACTGAAGCTTTCTTT	CASSFRQGLNTEAFF
TRBV7-2	NA	TRBJ1-4	NA	15	TGTGCCAGCAGCTTATCCGGACAACAAAGTGAAAAACTGTTTTTT	CASSLSGQQSEKLFF
TRBV19	TRBD1	TRBJ1-6	NA	14	TGTGCCAGTAGTTCCGGGACAGGGGTTTCACCCCTCCACTTT	CASSSGTGVSPLHF
TRBV28	TRBD1	TRBJ2-6	NA	18	TGTGCCAGCAGTTTACTCGGGACAGGGAGCTCTGGGGCCAACGTCCTGACTTTC	CASSLLGTGSSGANVLTF
TRBV2	TRBD2	TRBJ2-5	NA	18	TGTGCCAGCAGTGAGGCCGGGAGGGCCGTTTCATCCGGGGAGACCCAGTACTTC	CASSEAGRAVSSGETQYF
TRBV9	TRBD1	TRBJ2-1	NA	14	TGTGCCAGCAGCGGGGTGGGACAGTCAAATGAGCAGTTCTTC	CASSGVGQSNEQFF
TRBV5-6	NA	TRBJ1-5	once	13	TGTGCCAGCAGCTTGGGCAGCGGGCCGCCCCAGCATTTT	CASSLGSGPPQHF
TRBV7-2	NA	TRBJ2-7	NA	15	TGTGCCAGCAGCTTAGGGGGGCGCCTCGGCTACGAGCAGTACTTC	CASSLGGRLGYEQYF
TRBV7-9	NA	TRBJ1-5	NA	13	TGTGCCAGCAGCTTCGCGTCAAATCAGCCCCAGCATTTT	CASSFASNQPQHF
TRBV29-1	NA	TRBJ1-3	NA	13	TGCAGCGTTGAAGCGACAGGTGGAAACACCATATATTTT	CSVEATGGNTIYF
TRBV4-3	TRBD1	TRBJ1-4	NA	17	TGCGCCAGCAGCCTAAAATCGCCGGGACAGGGAGGGGAAAAACTGTTTTTT	CASSLKSPGQGGEKLFF
TRBV20-1	NA	TRBJ2-4	NA	15	TGCAGTGCTAGTACTCCGGGGAGTCGCGGCGACATTCAGTACTTC	CSASTPGSRGDIQYF
TRBV27	TRBD2	TRBJ2-1	NA	18	TGTGCCAGCAGTGAGGATCCGCCCTGGGTAGCGGGGGAGAATGAGCAGTTCTTC	CASSEDPPWVAGENEQFF
TRBV25-1	NA	TRBJ1-2	NA	13	TGTGCCAGCACGGCAGGGAGGAACTATGGCTACACCTTC	CASTAGRNYGYTF
TRBV19	NA	TRBJ1-5	NA	14	TGTGCCAGTAATGGTGGGGGGGGAAATCAGCCCCAGCATTTT	CASNGGGGNQPQHF
TRBV5-6	TRBD2	TRBJ2-5	once	14	TGTGCCAGCAGCGGGACCGGGGGGAAAGAGACCCAGTACTTC	CASSGTGGKETQYF
TRBV7-9	TRBD2	TRBJ2-1	NA	16	TGTGCCAGCAACTCCCGCCGTAGCGGGATTAATAATGAGCAGTTCTTC	CASNSRRSGINNEQFF
TRBV27	NA	TRBJ2-7	NA	15	TGTGCCAGCAGTTTAACCCCCGGCAGGGGTTACGAGCAGTACTTC	CASSLTPGRGYEQYF
TRBV13	TRBD2	TRBJ2-4	NA	17	TGTGCCAGCAGCTCCACAAAGCGGGATCGGGCCAAAAACATTCAGTACTTC	CASSSTKRDRAKNIQYF
TRBV5-1	TRBD1	TRBJ2-1	NA	15	TGCGCCAGCAGCTTCGACAGGGGCTCCTACAATGAGCAGTTCTTC	CASSFDRGSYNEQFF
TRBV7-9	TRBD2	TRBJ2-3	NA	17	TGTGCCAGCAGCTGGAACTTGGGCGGGGGTAGCACAGATACGCAGTATTTT	CASSWNLGGGSTDTQYF
TRBV6-5	NA	TRBJ1-2	NA	12	TGTGCCAGCCGCAGCGGGAACTATGGCTACACCTTC	CASRSGNYGYTF
TRBV25-1	NA	TRBJ1-6	once	15	TGTGCCAGCAGTGAGACAGGCAGGGGTAATTCACCCCTCCACTTT	CASSETGRGNSPLHF
TRBV6-5	TRBD2	TRBJ2-1	NA	15	TGTGCCAGCAGTCCTATAGCGGGAGCCTACAATGAGCAGTTCTTC	CASSPIAGAYNEQFF
TRBV19	TRBD1	TRBJ1-1	NA	16	TGTGCCAGTAGTATAGTCCCAGGGGGAAGAATCACTGAAGCTTTCTTT	CASSIVPGGRITEAFF
TRBV7-9	NA	TRBJ1-4	once	14	TGTGCCAGCAGCCCCCAGGGGTTCGGTGAAAAACTGTTTTTT	CASSPQGFGEKLFF